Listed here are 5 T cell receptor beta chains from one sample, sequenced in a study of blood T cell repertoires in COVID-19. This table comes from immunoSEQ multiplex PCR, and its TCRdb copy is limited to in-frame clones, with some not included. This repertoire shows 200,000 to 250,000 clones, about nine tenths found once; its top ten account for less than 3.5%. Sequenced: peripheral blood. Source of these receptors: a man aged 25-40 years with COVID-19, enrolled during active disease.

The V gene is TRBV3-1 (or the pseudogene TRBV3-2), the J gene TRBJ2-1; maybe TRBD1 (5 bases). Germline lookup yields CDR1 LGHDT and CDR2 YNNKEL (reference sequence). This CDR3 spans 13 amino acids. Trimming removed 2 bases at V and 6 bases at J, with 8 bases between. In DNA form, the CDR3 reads TGTGCCAGCAGCCAATTAGGGGTCAATGAGCAGTTCTTC. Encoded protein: CASSQLGVNEQFF.

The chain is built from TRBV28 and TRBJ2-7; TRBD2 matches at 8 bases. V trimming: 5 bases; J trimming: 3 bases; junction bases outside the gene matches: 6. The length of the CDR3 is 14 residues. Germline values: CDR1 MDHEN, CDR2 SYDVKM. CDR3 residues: CASSPGLAHYEQYF. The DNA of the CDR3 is TGTGCCAGCAGTCCCGGACTAGCCCACTACGAGCAGTACTTC.

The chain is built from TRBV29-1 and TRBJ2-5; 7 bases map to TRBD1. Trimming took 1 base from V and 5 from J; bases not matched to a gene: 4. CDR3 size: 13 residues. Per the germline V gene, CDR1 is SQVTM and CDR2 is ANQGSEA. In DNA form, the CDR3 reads TGCAGCGTTGAAGCCTACAGGGGTGAGACCCAGTACTTC. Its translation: CSVEAYRGETQYF. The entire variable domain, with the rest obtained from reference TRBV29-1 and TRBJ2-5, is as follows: SAVISQKPSRDICQRGTSLTIQCQVDSQVTMMFWYRQQPGQSLTLIATANQGSEATYESGFVIDKFPISRPNLTFSTLTVSNMSPEDSSIYLCSVEAYRGETQYFGPGTRLLVL.

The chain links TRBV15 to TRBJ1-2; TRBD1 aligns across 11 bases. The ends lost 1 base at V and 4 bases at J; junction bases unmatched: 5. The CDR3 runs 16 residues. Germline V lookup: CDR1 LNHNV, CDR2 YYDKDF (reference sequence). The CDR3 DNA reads TGTGCCACCAGCAGAGGTCTGGGACAGGGGGGCTATGGCTACACCTTC. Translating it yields CATSRGLGQGGYGYTF.

CDR3 amino acids: CASSRDRAGGVRYTEAFF. CDR3 coding DNA: TGTGCCAGCAGCCGCGACAGGGCTGGAGGTGTTCGGTACACTGAAGCTTTCTTT. The chain employs TRBV6-2 or TRBV6-3 and TRBJ1-1; 7 nucleotides line up with TRBD1. CDR3 length: 18 residues. J was trimmed by 3 bases and V by 6 bases; bases with no gene match: 19. Germline loops: CDR1 MNHEY, CDR2 SVGEGT.